This is a list of T cell receptor beta chains from one sample in a study of blood T cells in healthy people across ages. TCRdb recomputed calls from the 5' RACE reads with MiXCR, one row per CDR3 protein. The table shows about 1 million distinct CDR3 sequences, with 45% occurring only once. Material for sequencing was blood. The receptors originated from a woman aged 55-70 years in good health. Both conserved end residues are part of each CDR3. D genes are given only for firm matches. Size is omitted from some rows. Given values are once, few, many or a class for expanded clones.

TRBD1	TRBV4-1	NA	TRBJ2-5	CASSPRQGAASQETQYF	TGCGCCAGCAGTCCGAGACAGGGGGCGGCTTCCCAAGAGACCCAGTACTTC
NA	TRBV7-2	few	TRBJ1-2	CASSLGGVNYGYTF	TGTGCCAGCAGCTTAGGGGGAGTTAACTATGGCTACACCTTC
TRBD2	TRBV7-9	NA	TRBJ2-3	CASSYRAGGDTDTQYF	TGTGCCAGCAGTTATAGAGCGGGAGGGGACACAGATACGCAGTATTTT
NA	TRBV12-3/TRBV12-4	few	TRBJ2-7	CASSNGVLYEQYF	TGTGCCAGCAGCAACGGCGTCCTCTACGAGCAGTACTTC
NA	TRBV7-2	NA	TRBJ2-7	CASGNSGEQYF	TGTGCCAGCGGGAACAGCGGCGAGCAGTACTTC
NA	TRBV5-1	NA	TRBJ2-1	CASRDSNNEQFF	TGCGCCAGCCGAGACAGTAACAATGAGCAGTTCTTC
NA	TRBV29-1	few	TRBJ2-1	CSVVRTRNNEQFF	TGCAGCGTTGTTAGAACACGCAACAATGAGCAGTTCTTC
TRBD2	TRBV11-2	NA	TRBJ2-7	CASSRTSTSYEQYF	TGTGCCAGCAGCCGGACTAGCACCTCGTACGAGCAGTACTTC
TRBD2	TRBV14	NA	TRBJ2-3	CASSQDGTSSDTQYF	TGTGCCAGCAGCCAAGATGGGACTAGCTCAGATACGCAGTATTTT
NA	TRBV28	NA	TRBJ2-7	CASSRINIGSSYEQYF	TGTGCCAGCAGCCGCATAAATATCGGATCCTCCTACGAGCAGTACTTC
TRBD2	TRBV6-1	NA	TRBJ2-5	CASRAPGLAGRETQYF	TGTGCCAGCAGGGCGCCGGGACTAGCGGGAAGGGAGACCCAGTACTTC
NA	TRBV12-3/TRBV12-4	NA	TRBJ2-7	CASSLHPSYEQYF	TGTGCCAGCAGTTTACATCCTTCCTACGAGCAGTACTTC
TRBD1	TRBV5-1	NA	TRBJ2-5	CASSLGQGTTQETQYF	TGCGCCAGCAGCTTGGGACAGGGGACGACCCAAGAGACCCAGTACTTC
NA	TRBV21-1	NA	TRBJ2-7	CASSKGSREAVPYEQYF	TGTGCCAGCAGCAAAGGAAGTCGGGAGGCCGTCCCCTACGAGCAGTACTTC
TRBD1	TRBV24-1	few	TRBJ2-1	CATSDKRDRASSYNEQFF	TGTGCCACCAGTGATAAGAGGGACAGGGCCTCCTCCTACAATGAGCAGTTCTTC
NA	TRBV28	NA	TRBJ1-1	CASSLFGTQNTEAFF	TGTGCCAGCAGTTTATTTGGGACACAGAACACTGAAGCTTTCTTT
NA	TRBV25-1	NA	TRBJ2-1	CASSEARNYNEQFF	TGTGCCAGCAGTGAAGCCCGGAACTACAATGAGCAGTTCTTC
NA	TRBV29-1	NA	TRBJ2-7	CSAEVGRYEQYF	TGCAGCGCTGAGGTGGGGCGGTACGAGCAGTACTTC
NA	TRBV7-3	once	TRBJ2-1	CASSLTSGRGVSEQFF	TGTGCCAGCAGCTTAACGTCTGGCAGGGGAGTTAGTGAGCAGTTCTTC
TRBD2	TRBV24-1	NA	TRBJ2-1	CATRSRTSGNYNEQFF	TGTGCCACCCGTTCACGGACTAGCGGGAACTACAATGAGCAGTTCTTC
NA	TRBV6-2/TRBV6-3	NA	TRBJ2-7	CASSASGLAYEQYF	TGTGCCAGCAGTGCTTCGGGGCTAGCCTACGAGCAGTACTTC
NA	TRBV9	few	TRBJ2-7	CASSVNQGYEQYF	TGTGCCAGCAGCGTAAATCAGGGGTACGAGCAGTACTTC
NA	TRBV5-5	NA	TRBJ1-2	CASSLALQSHYGYTF	TGTGCCAGCAGCTTGGCCCTACAAAGTCACTATGGCTACACCTTC
NA	TRBV6-2/TRBV6-3	few	TRBJ1-2	CASSYSSRSKYGYTF	TGTGCCAGCAGTTACTCGAGTCGGTCGAAGTACGGCTACACCTTC
NA	TRBV27	few	TRBJ1-2	CASSLRPANYGYTF	TGTGCCAGCAGTTTACGACCGGCTAACTATGGCTACACCTTC
NA	TRBV6-2/TRBV6-3	few	TRBJ2-4	CASRTGHSPYF	TGTGCCAGCAGAACCGGCCATTCGCCGTACTTC
NA	TRBV10-1	once	TRBJ2-5	CASSKLGWETQYF	TGCGCCAGCAGTAAATTAGGATGGGAGACCCAGTACTTC
NA	TRBV12-3/TRBV12-4	few	TRBJ2-1	CASSLGPGYEQFF	TGTGCCAGCAGTTTGGGGCCGGGGTATGAGCAGTTCTTC
NA	TRBV3-1	NA	TRBJ2-1	CASSQVTSSSYNEQFF	TGTGCCAGCAGCCAGGTGACTAGTAGCTCCTACAATGAGCAGTTCTTC
NA	TRBV11-2	NA	TRBJ2-7	CASSPTRGSSEQYF	TGTGCCAGCAGCCCAACTCGGGGAAGTAGCGAGCAGTACTTC
NA	TRBV3-1	NA	TRBJ2-1	CASSLHLGHFYERFF	TGTGCCAGCAGCCTACACCTGGGACACTTCTACGAGCGGTTCTTC
NA	TRBV29-1	NA	TRBJ2-3	CSSREGYTQYF	TGCAGCTCGAGGGAAGGGTATACGCAGTATTTT
NA	TRBV15	few	TRBJ2-7	CATSREKGVSYEQYF	TGTGCCACCAGCAGAGAGAAGGGGGTAAGCTACGAGCAGTACTTC
TRBD2	TRBV10-3	NA	TRBJ2-1	CAISGDLAVNEQFF	TGTGCCATCAGCGGAGACCTAGCGGTTAATGAGCAGTTCTTC
TRBD2	TRBV20-1	NA	TRBJ2-7	CSARDSREKYEQYF	TGCAGTGCTAGAGATTCGCGGGAGAAGTACGAGCAGTACTTC
NA	TRBV9	few	TRBJ2-7	CASSVEQGGYEQYF	TGTGCCAGCAGCGTAGAACAGGGAGGTTACGAGCAGTACTTC
TRBD2	TRBV7-3	few	TRBJ2-7	CASSPLSLAEGEQYF	TGTGCCAGCAGCCCCTTAAGCCTAGCGGAGGGCGAGCAGTACTTC
NA	TRBV7-9	NA	TRBJ2-1	CASSPRRGGEQFF	TGTGCCAGCTCTCCCCGGAGGGGAGGTGAGCAGTTCTTC
NA	TRBV29-1	NA	TRBJ2-3	CSGSGGTDTQYF	TGCAGTGGGAGCGGAGGCACGGATACGCAGTATTTT
NA	TRBV10-1	NA	TRBJ2-2	CASSGRGGELFF	TGCGCCAGCAGTGGTCGAGGCGGGGAGCTGTTTTTT
NA	TRBV27	few	TRBJ2-3	CASTRPGAGTSDTQYF	TGTGCCAGCACCAGACCTGGGGCGGGCACTTCAGATACGCAGTATTTT